This T cell receptor (beta chain) emerged from a study of CD8 T cells in ankylosing spondylitis. This clonotype has a single count. The junction had 10 bases not matched to a gene; V was cut back by 2 bases and J by 1 base. CDR3 size: 17 residues. CDR1 SGHVS and CDR2 FNYEAQ come from the germline V gene. A single record per CDR3 protein comes from TCRdb applying MiXCR to the 5' RACE reads. The sample contains a few hundred thousand distinct CDR3 sequences, about 11% of which appear only once. This clonotype was obtained from a male donor with ankylosing spondylitis or in good health (not recorded which). This chain links TRBV7-6 with TRBJ2-5; 7 nucleotides align to TRBD1. Material for sequencing was blood, either unsorted or a sorted T cell fraction (not recorded which). CDR3 sequence: CASSLSPMTGFQETQYF. The CDR3 DNA follows: TGTGCCAGCAGCTTATCCCCGATGACAGGGTTCCAAGAGACCCAGTACTTC.